A selection of T cell receptor beta chains follows, all from one sample in a study of tumor-infiltrating lymphocytes in primary liver carcinoma. TCRdb fed the multiplex PCR reads into MiXCR, producing one record per CDR3 protein. The table shows just under 95,000 distinct CDR3 sequences, with about 73% occurring only once. The sequencing sample was made of tumor-adjacent normal liver tissue. These receptors were taken from a man aged 40-49 years with primary liver carcinoma and hepatitis B virus infection. Each CDR3 is given with its conserved first and last residue. A D gene is named only where the DNA matches it firmly. Only part of the rows carry a size: once, few, many, or a class if the clone is expanded.

clone_size	v_call	d_call	j_call	cdr3_aa	cdr3_nt
NA	TRBV7-9	NA	TRBJ2-7	CASSLEVAQYERHF	TGTGCCAGCAGCTTAGAGGTCGCCCAATACGAGCGGCACTTC
NA	TRBV5-1	NA	TRBJ2-7	CASSQIPAPGDEQYF	TGCGCAAGCAGCCAGATACCCGCCCCGGGCGACGAGCAGTACTTC
few	TRBV5-1	NA	TRBJ2-7	CASSLDSGEQYF	TGCGCCAGCAGCTTGGATTCGGGCGAGCAGTACTTC
NA	TRBV29-1	TRBD1	TRBJ1-1	CIAGTVEVFF	TGCATCGCCGGGACAGTGGAAGTTTTCTTT
many	TRBV28	NA	TRBJ2-4	CASSSRRGKNIQYF	TGTGCCAGCAGCTCAAGAAGGGGCAAAAACATTCAGTACTTC
NA	TRBV11-2	NA	TRBJ2-7	CASSLRDMGYEQYF	TGTGCCAGCAGCTTAAGGGACATGGGCTACGAGCAGTACTTT
NA	TRBV4-1	NA	TRBJ2-3	CVNSQEPSGTDTQYF	TGCGTCAACAGCCAAGAGCCTAGTGGCACAGATACGCAGTATTTT
many	TRBV11-2	TRBD1	TRBJ2-7	CASSLPMGTGDEQYF	TGTGCCAGCAGCTTGCCCATGGGGACAGGGGACGAGCAGTACTTC
NA	TRBV5-4	NA	TRBJ2-2	CASSPGIPEELFF	TGTGCCAGCAGCCCCGGGATTCCCGAGGAGCTGTTTTTT
NA	TRBV7-8	NA	TRBJ1-3	CASIPPESGNTIYF	TGTGCCAGCATCCCGCCGGAGTCTGGAAACACCATATATTTT
NA	TRBV11-2	NA	TRBJ2-7	CASSLPGGISYEQYF	TGTGCCAGTAGCCTACCTGGGGGAATATCCTACGAGCAGTACTTC
NA	TRBV30	TRBD2	TRBJ2-1	CAWSVRVLADSYIEQFF	TGTGCCTGGAGTGTACGGGTGCTAGCGGACTCCTACATTGAGCAGTTCTTC
many	TRBV10-2	TRBD2	TRBJ2-1	CASTEGGRGDEQFF	TGCGCCAGCACCGAGGGCGGGAGAGGGGATGAGCAGTTCTTC
NA	TRBV6-5	TRBD2	TRBJ2-3	CASRYDAGGRDTQYF	TGTGCCAGCAGATATGATGCGGGAGGGAGAGATACGCAGTATTTT
many	TRBV12-3/TRBV12-4	NA	TRBJ2-2	CASSSRHPPGELFF	TGTGCCAGCAGTTCCCGACACCCTCCCGGGGAGCTGTTTTTT
NA	TRBV7-2	TRBD1	TRBJ2-1	CASSLETGERNEQFF	TGTGCCAGCAGCCTGGAAACAGGGGAACGTAATGAGCAGTTCTTC
NA	TRBV11-2	NA	TRBJ2-2	CASSLSWNTGKLFF	TGTGCTAGCAGCTTATCCTGGAACACCGGGAAGCTGTTTTTT
medium-sized	TRBV11-2	NA	TRBJ1-2	CASSITGPLNGYTF	TGTGCCAGCAGCATCACTGGTCCGTTAAATGGCTACACCTTC
few	TRBV11-2	NA	TRBJ2-1	CASSLGSGVHNEQFF	TGTGCTAGCAGCTTAGGATCTGGAGTTCACAATGAGCAGTTCTTC
NA	TRBV11-2	TRBD1	TRBJ2-2	CASSFPTGMVSEELFF	TGTGCCAGCAGCTTCCCGACAGGGATGGTCTCCGAGGAGCTATTTTTT
NA	TRBV5-1	TRBD1	TRBJ2-2	CASTPTPGQGIIFGTGELFF	TGCGCCAGCACGCCAACTCCGGGACAGGGAATTATTTTTGGGACCGGGGAGCTGTTTTTT
NA	TRBV11-1	NA	TRBJ2-2	CASSLVSMNTGELLF	TGTGCCAGCAGCTTGGTGTCCATGAACACCGGGGAGCTGCTTTTT
NA	TRBV12-3/TRBV12-4	NA	TRBJ2-7	CGNTRREYYEQCF	TGTGGCAACACCCGACGGGAATACTACGAGCAGTGCTTC